This TCR beta chain derives from a study of beta chain features in type 1 diabetes (dated by TCRdb to between 2017 and 2018). For the study in its entirety: No differences in mean age, gender distribution, total cell number or subset yield were found between patients and healthy donors. In the study, recently diagnosed type 1 diabetes patients and matched healthy donors were compared on the TCRB repertoires of their sorted circulating CD4+ T cell subsets. Regulatory and stem cell-like memory subsets were isolated from only 8 patients and roughly eight healthy donors, whereas naive and central memory subsets came from all 28 donors. A total of approximately 100,000,000 sorted cells were examined across all samples, and the number of cells per subset was strongly correlated with RNA yield.

Overall study outcomes, separate from this receptor: The naive, central memory and regulatory TCRB repertoires appeared to resemble one another more closely among patients than among healthy donors. In all four CD4+ subsets, TCRB CDR3 length was moderately but significantly shorter in type 1 diabetes patients. Because cDNA rather than genomic DNA was sequenced, highly expressing activated cells could have been over-represented, although no difference in activation and CD3 levels was found between groups. PCR may preferentially amplify shorter templates, but because patient and control samples were amplified and corrected together, any resulting skew would affect both groups equally. Because the HLA sub-analyses included only small numbers of individuals, any influence of HLA type on TCRB rearrangement was left unresolved. Patients with type 1 diabetes made fewer insertions and deleted more nucleotides at VDJ recombination sites, implying thymic rearrangement abnormalities.

The High Capacity cDNA Reverse Transcription Kit was used to reverse transcribe all of the isolated RNA, meaning that expressed TCRB transcripts were what got sequenced. Deep immunoSEQ sequencing was performed on naive, central memory and regulatory T cell samples, with an average of roughly 3.3 million total reads per sample. Sorted cells were lysed in RLT buffer, and RNA was extracted using DNase-treated RNeasy Micro or Mini kits according to cell number. Each cell subset was processed on its own to prevent cross-contamination, while patient and healthy donor samples were processed together. TCRB sequences were amplified from cDNA with the immunoSEQ multiplex PCR, producing 87-bp fragments spanning the CDR3 region. Sequencing of the amplicons was performed on the Illumina HiSeq platform. On the study's bioinformatics: Synthetic template baselines were used to correct PCR bias computationally, reads within Hamming distance 2 were collapsed together, and singletons that could not be merged were discarded. By aligning reads against IMGT, V, D and J genes, CDR3 length, and insertions or deletions at six rearrangement sites were assigned. Clonotype counts were normalized to sorted cell number within each subset before computing true diversity and Gini coefficients with the tcR R package. The overlap coefficient, calculated on TCRB nucleotide sequences, was used to measure repertoire sharing. Out-of-frame TCRB sequences from naive cells were analyzed as a proxy for the pre-selection repertoire. The table comes from immuneACCESS by way of TCRdb, which keeps in-frame sequences with V and J called. Part of the clones is missing from these tables; in studies checked, under half for an unresolved V gene and the rest for unknown reasons. D and trimming were read from the DNA, whereas the V and J calls and clone size are those reported in that table. This sample lists roughly 400,000 clones; about 15% were detected once. 0.03% to 0.04% of the sample goes to the ten largest clones.

CDR1 and CDR2 were assigned from the germline V gene as SQVTM and ANQGSEA. The V end gives up 1 base and the J end 3 bases, leaving 12 bases in the junction not matched to a gene. The CDR3, cysteine through phenylalanine, is 16 amino acids long. Of all the DNA, just the CDR3 is kept, 48 bases in frame from base 1. Each donor gave one peripheral blood draw, averaging around 120 mL, which was collected into heparinised tubes. Using a panel that included CD45RO, CCR7, CD25, CD127, CD95 and CD27, naive, central memory, regulatory and stem cell-like memory CD4+ T cells were sorted on a BD FACSAria II. Every sorted population had a purity above 95%. PBMCs were isolated right away by Lymphoprep density gradient centrifugation and were stained directly, without culture. So that batch effects would be minimized, each experiment stained and sorted samples in pairs, pairing one healthy donor with one patient.

Details on this clone: What this receptor recognizes is not known. It has no much larger one-base neighbor in the sample; base qualities were not kept.

The source is a man aged 30 to 45 in good health. The sequence joins TRBV29-1 to TRBJ2-7; 7 central bases correspond to TRBD1. The sequencing input was naive CD4+ T cells from blood. The label giving this sample's cell subset or site can be read as: true naive CD4+ T cells. The nucleotide sequence is TGCAGCGTTGAAGTCAGACAGGGACCTCGCTACTACGAGCAGTACTTC. Its protein is CSVEVRQGPRYYEQYF.